These 22 T cell receptor beta chains came from one sample sequenced in a study of post-analysis software for immune sequencing data. Findings and caveats of the study: Patients carried five TRBV segments more frequently than controls did, and TRBV5-6, TRBV5-1 and TRBV20-1 were among them.

Unique-molecular-identifier-tagged TCR beta cDNA libraries were used. Each CDR3 protein gets one entry after TCRdb re-called the PCR reads with MiXCR. The sample has approximately 160,000 distinct CDR3 sequences, 25% to 35% seen once; the top ten hold approximately 1.6%. Which antigens these TCRs recognize remains unknown. The sequencing sample was made of blood. The source of these receptors is a girl aged 5-17 years with multiple sclerosis.

J is TRBJ1-1 and V is TRBV14; D may be TRBD1 (5 bases). Germline CDR1 is SGHDN and CDR2 is FVKESK. Deletions cut 2 bases from V and 4 bases from J, with 14 bases between. The CDR3 is 15 amino acids. CDR3 region: CASSQQEGRGTEAFF. Written as DNA, the CDR3 is TGTGCCAGCAGCCAACAGGAGGGGAGGGGCACTGAAGCTTTCTTT.

In this sample, this clonotype turned up many times. The rearrangement uses TRBV6-2 or TRBV6-3 and TRBJ2-1, with unresolved D. V gave up 3 bases and J gave up 5 bases, with 8 bases separating them. The length of the CDR3 is 13 residues. Germline V gene data show CDR1 as MNHEY and CDR2 as SVGEGT. The CDR3 reads CASSYERNNEQFF. CDR3 DNA: TGTGCCAGCAGTTATGAGCGAAACAATGAGCAGTTCTTC.

V and J are TRBV9 and TRBJ1-5; TRBD1 is a possible D gene (6 bases). Deletions cut 0 bases from V and 9 bases from J, with 10 bases between. CDR3 length: 13 amino acids. Germline lookup yields CDR1 SGDLS and CDR2 YYNGEE. CDR3 sequence: CASSVARGGPQHF. The CDR3 region has the DNA TGTGCCAGCAGCGTAGCGAGGGGGGGGCCCCAGCATTTT.

Remarks on this clonotype: A read error may explain this, as a much larger clone is one base away. The J gene is TRBJ2-5, the V gene TRBV12-3 or TRBV12-4; TRBD2 might be the D (6 bases). The CDR3 has 10 amino acids. V was pared by 4 bases and J by 11 bases, with 8 bases between. The DNA of the CDR3 is TGTGCCAGCAGTTGGGGGGAGCAGTACTTC. This sequence encodes CASSWGEQYF.

This clonotype was observed at least ten times. The J gene is TRBJ2-3, the V gene TRBV11-2; no definite D call. The germline gives CDR1 SGHAT, CDR2 FQNNGV. The CDR3 runs 16 residues. Trimming shortened V by 1 base and J by 1 base, and 12 bases separated the two germline ends. The CDR3 sequence is CASSLGGIARTDTQYF. As DNA, the CDR3 is TGTGCCAGCAGCTTAGGTGGTATAGCTCGCACAGATACGCAGTATTTT.

Many counts were recorded for this clonotype. This rearrangement joins TRBV4-1 to TRBJ2-3; 14 bases are a match to TRBD2. This CDR3 is built from 18 residues. The germline V gene encodes CDR1 MGHRA and CDR2 YSYEKL. J lost 6 bases, V lost 4 bases, and 12 bases had no gene match. CDR3 sequence (DNA): TGCGCCAGCAGCCCTTCGCCGGGACTAGCGGGAGCGGGGGATACGCAGTATTTT. Protein sequence: CASSPSPGLAGAGDTQYF.

The table lists this clonotype with a count of one. One end of the junction varies from germline; a read error may be responsible. V usage is TRBV18 and J usage is TRBJ2-7; 8 bases are a match to TRBD2. The J call is in doubt because the DNA end fits TRBJ2-5 better. The CDR3 totals 14 residues. Germline assignment: CDR1 KGHSH and CDR2 LQKENI. The CDR3 here is CASSSPSGLETQYF. Written as DNA, the CDR3 is TGTGCCAGCTCATCACCTAGCGGGCTCGAGACCCAGTACTTC.

The chain employs TRBV20-1 and TRBJ1-5; D gene ambiguous. V was trimmed by 1 base and J by 1 base, leaving 5 bases between them. The CDR3 totals 13 residues. Germline CDR1 is DFQATT and CDR2 is SNEGSKA (reference sequence). The CDR3 DNA reads TGCAGTGCTAGAGTCGCCAGCAATCAGCCCCAGCATTTT. Its protein is CSARVASNQPQHF.

This clonotype has ten or more counts. V and J are TRBV20-1 and TRBJ2-1, with 9 bases that match TRBD1. The trim removed 0 bases at V and 7 bases at J, leaving 7 bases unmatched. Germline V gene sequence: CDR1 DFQATT, CDR2 SNEGSKA (reference sequence). The length of the CDR3 is 15 residues. The CDR3 loop is CSARDGTGWTNEQFF. The CDR3 nucleotides are TGCAGTGCTAGAGATGGGACAGGGTGGACTAATGAGCAGTTCTTC.

The chain combines TRBV20-1 with TRBJ2-7; a possible D gene is TRBD2 (5 bases). The end of the DNA aligns better with TRBJ2-5, so the J call may be wrong. This CDR3 contains 12 residues. CDR1 and CDR2 (germline): DFQATT, SNEGSKA (reference sequence). CDR3: CSARSGQETQYF. In nucleotides, the CDR3 is TGCAGTGCTAGATCGGGGCAAGAGACCCAGTACTTC.

Comment on this clonotype: This clone may be a read error of a much larger clone one base away. The chain couples TRBV12-3 or TRBV12-4 to TRBJ2-1; possibly TRBD2 for D (5 bases). The J call may be incorrect, as the DNA end agrees better with TRBJ2-7. This CDR3 comprises 15 residues. CDR3 in DNA: TGTGCCAGCACCTATCGGATAGCGTCCAACAATGAGCAGTACTTC. This sequence encodes CASTYRIASNNEQYF.

This clonotype appeared once. The V call is TRBV3-1, the J call TRBJ1-5; D is unclear. The germline V and J ends were trimmed by 0 bases and 7 bases, with 10 bases remaining between them. CDR3 length: 14 residues. Germline V gene data show CDR1 as LGHDT and CDR2 as YNNKEL (reference sequence). CDR3 nucleotide sequence: TGTGCCAGCAGCCAAGATCTCCGAGGCCAGCCCCAGCATTTT. This translates into CASSQDLRGQPQHF.

This clonotype showed up just a few times. Compared with germline, one end of the junction differs, possibly owing to a read error. This chain links TRBV12-3 or TRBV12-4 with TRBJ1-4, with D uncertain. CDR3 length: 14 residues. For the CDR3, the DNA is TGTGCCAGCAGTTTTGTGGCTTATGGAGAAAAACGGTTTTTT. Amino acids: CASSFVAYGEKRFF.

This clonotype was counted once. This chain uses TRBV5-1 with TRBJ2-5; tentative D call: TRBD1 (6 bases). Trimming left V 2 bases short and J 4 bases short, with 9 bases between. The germline V gene has CDR1 SGHRS and CDR2 YFSETQ. The CDR3 sequence is 13 residues long. Here the CDR3 reads CASSLQGRETQYF. The CDR3 nucleotides read TGCGCCAGCAGCTTACAGGGTCGAGAGACCCAGTACTTC.

As concerns this clonotype: This may stem from a read error, because a much larger clone lies one nucleotide away. This chain's CDR3 is CSPVLSDHNEQFF. The CDR3 DNA follows: TGCAGTCCCGTGTTGTCTGATCACAATGAGCAGTTCTTC. The chain links TRBV20-1 to TRBJ2-1; D is uncertain. The CDR3 is made up of 13 amino acids. Germline V gives CDR1 DFQATT, CDR2 SNEGSKA (reference sequence). V was clipped by 8 bases and J by 5 bases, with 16 bases between them.

This clonotype appeared a few times. The rearrangement uses TRBV5-1 and TRBJ2-7, with 8 bases that match TRBD2. The CDR3 covers 16 residues. With 0 bases clipped from V and 6 bases from J, the junction kept 11 bases outside the gene matches. Germline V gene data show CDR1 as SGHRS and CDR2 as YFSETQ. The CDR3, as DNA: TGCGCCAGCAGCTTGGTCCCGAGCGGGGGCCCCTCCGAGCAGTACTTC. Amino acid sequence: CASSLVPSGGPSEQYF.

The V gene is TRBV29-1, the J gene TRBJ2-2; the D call may be TRBD1 or TRBD2 (5 bases each). V lost 5 bases to trimming and J lost 0 bases, with 13 bases between them. Per germline, CDR1 SQVTM and CDR2 ANQGSEA. The CDR3 is 15 residues long. The CDR3 DNA is TGCAGCGTTTCCGGGGCGTCAGCGAACACCGGGGAGCTGTTTTTT. It is translated as CSVSGASANTGELFF.

This clonotype was counted many times. The gene calls are TRBV7-2 and TRBJ2-5, with TRBD1 matching 9 bases. The CDR3 loop spans 15 amino acids. Germline CDR1 and CDR2: SGHTA and FQGNSA. After removal of 3 bases from V and 2 bases from J, the junction contained 4 bases not matched to a gene. In DNA form, the CDR3 reads TGTGCCAGCAGCTTCCGGGACAGGGTACAAGAGACCCAGTACTTC. Translation gives CASSFRDRVQETQYF.

The chain employs TRBV2 and TRBJ2-3; the D gene is possibly TRBD1 (6 bases). The CDR3 is 16 amino acids. The V gene's germline CDR1 is SNHLY and CDR2 FYNNEI. V lost 11 bases and J 4 bases, leaving 25 bases between the germline ends. CDR3 in amino acids: CAGGQNPKEPADTQYF. The CDR3 bases are TGTGCCGGAGGACAGAATCCTAAAGAACCGGCAGATACGCAGTATTTT.

This clonotype was observed a few times. This chain's CDR3 is CASSLEGIETEAFF. CDR3 nucleotides: TGTGCCAGCAGTTTAGAGGGAATAGAGACTGAAGCTTTCTTT. The rearrangement joins TRBV28 to TRBJ1-1, with unresolved D. The CDR3 contains 14 residues. The V gene lost 2 bases and the J gene lost 5 bases, with 12 bases spanning the gap. From germline, CDR1 is MDHEN and CDR2 SYDVKM.

The sample holds a few counts of this clonotype. V gene TRBV30 combines with J gene TRBJ2-5, with D possibly TRBD2 on 5 matching bases. Between the trimmed V and J ends, which lost 7 bases and 5 bases, there was a span of 8 bases. This CDR3 is 10 amino acids long. Germline V CDR1 and CDR2: GTSNPN, SVGIG (reference sequence). CDR3 nucleotide sequence: TGTGCCTTGGGAGATGAGACCCAGTACTTC. This gives the protein CALGDETQYF.

The sample holds a few counts of this clonotype. The chain combines TRBV28 with TRBJ2-3; D is uncertain. Per the germline V gene, CDR1 is MDHEN and CDR2 is SYDVKM. The CDR3 covers 17 residues. The ends were cut back, 5 bases at V and 0 bases at J, with 18 bases in the middle. CDR3 in DNA: TGTGCCAGCAGTCCATACCCCCTAATTGAGAGCACAGATACGCAGTATTTT. Translation gives CASSPYPLIESTDTQYF.